This passage covers 32 T cell receptor beta chains from one sample sequenced in a study of breast tumors, draining lymph nodes, adjacent tissues (dated by TCRdb to the mid-2010s). Library preparation used multiplex PCR. Sequenced using an Illumina HiSeq 2000. TCRdb ran its own pipeline on the public reads, namely fastp trimming at Q25 and MiXCR clone calling, and kept in-frame beta chains. Duplicate CDR3 protein sequences are folded into a single record with the most common DNA and genes. This sample lists 45,000 to 65,000 distinct CDR3 sequences; 42% were detected once. Roughly 10% of the sample rests with the top ten. What was sequenced was breast tumor tissue. The receptor set was obtained from a female donor with breast cancer. Some clones in this sample may be carry-over from other donors' samples.

The rearrangement joins TRBV20-1 to TRBJ2-1, with a possible D match to TRBD2 (5 bases). From germline, CDR1 is DFQATT and CDR2 SNEGSKA (reference sequence). This CDR3 contains 11 residues. V was shortened by 1 base and J by 8 bases, with 6 bases between the two germline ends. The CDR3 region is CSARGGHEQFF. The CDR3 DNA reads TGCAGTGCTAGAGGAGGGCATGAGCAGTTCTTC.

This clonotype was observed at least ten times. The chain employs TRBV7-2 and TRBJ2-3; 10 positions match TRBD2. The germline V gene has CDR1 SGHTA and CDR2 FQGNSA. The V and J ends lost 5 bases and 0 bases, in that order; junction bases with no gene match: 5. This CDR3 has 16 residues. CDR3 amino acids: CASSLSGRPSTDTQYF. CDR3 nucleotides: TGTGCCAGCAGCCTTAGCGGGAGGCCGAGCACAGATACGCAGTATTTT. Full variable domain (outside the CDR3, taken from reference TRBV7-2 and TRBJ2-3): GAGVSQSPSNKVTEKGKDVELRCDPISGHTALYWYRQSLGQGLEFLIYFQGNSAPDKSGLPSDRFSAERTGGSVSTLTIQRTQQEDSAVYLCASSLSGRPSTDTQYFGPGTRLTVL.

The table lists this clonotype with many counts. J is TRBJ2-1 and V is TRBV7-2; D tentatively reads TRBD1 or TRBD2 (6 bases each). The CDR3 sequence is 16 residues long. Germline assignment: CDR1 SGHTA and CDR2 FQGNSA. Trimming pared 1 base from V and 8 bases from J, leaving 18 bases between. CDR3 residues: CASSLGGGTRGHEQFF. Here the CDR3 DNA reads TGTGCCAGCAGCTTAGGAGGAGGGACAAGAGGCCATGAGCAGTTCTTC.

This clonotype was counted many times. V gene TRBV29-1 combines with J gene TRBJ2-5; D possibly corresponds to TRBD2 (6 bases). V lost 2 bases and J 4 bases, leaving 11 bases between the germline ends. This CDR3 is built from 13 residues. Germline V gene sequence: CDR1 SQVTM, CDR2 ANQGSEA. CDR3 bases: TGCAGCGTTGAAATTCCGGGAGCAGAGACCCAGTACTTC. Protein sequence: CSVEIPGAETQYF.

The chain couples TRBV27 to TRBJ2-1, with 11 positions matching TRBD1. Germline assignment: CDR1 MNHEY and CDR2 SMNVEV (reference sequence). The CDR3 totals 20 residues. Losses at the gene ends were 4 bases for V and 2 bases for J; bases not matched to a gene: 16. The CDR3 DNA reads TGTGCCAGCAGTTCATGGGGGACAGGGGGTCTCACGGGAGCCTACAATGAGCAGTTCTTC. Protein sequence: CASSSWGTGGLTGAYNEQFF.

V usage is TRBV28 and J usage is TRBJ2-5, with D perhaps TRBD1 or TRBD2 (6 bases each). The V gene's germline CDR1 is MDHEN and CDR2 SYDVKM. This CDR3 spans 16 amino acids. V dropped 3 bases and J dropped 0 bases, with 14 bases sitting between them. This chain's CDR3 is CASSFGIGGYQETQYF. In nucleotides, the CDR3 is TGTGCCAGCAGTTTCGGAATAGGGGGGTACCAAGAGACCCAGTACTTC. The full variable domain, completed using reference TRBV28 and TRBJ2-5, is DVKVTQSSRYLVKRTGEKVFLECVQDMDHENMFWYRQDPGLGLRLIYFSYDVKMKEKGDIPEGYSVSREKKERFSLILESASTNQTSMYLCASSFGIGGYQETQYFGPGTRLLVL.

By sample fraction, this clonotype is medium-sized. A read error may account for a junction end that differs from germline. The chain recombines TRBV20-1 with TRBJ2-1; 11 bases fit TRBD2. The CDR3 is 14 residues long. CDR1 is DFQATT and CDR2 is SNEGSKA in the germline V gene (reference sequence). CDR3 amino acids: CSAGEGLADNEQFF. CDR3 DNA sequence: TGCAGTGCTGGAGAGGGACTAGCGGACAATGAGCAGTTCTTC.

The CDR3 loop reads CASSLESVYNEQFF. DNA of the CDR3: TGTGCCAGCAGTTTAGAGTCAGTCTACAATGAGCAGTTCTTC. This sequence joins TRBV28 and TRBJ2-1; D uncertain. The CDR3 sequence is 14 residues long. Germline CDR1 and CDR2: MDHEN and SYDVKM. Trimming took 2 bases from V and 3 from J, leaving 8 bases between them.

As concerns this clonotype: This CDR3 fails to terminate in the conserved phenylalanine or tryptophan, so it likely reflects a read error. CDR3 loop: CSAGQGFFNAYTL. The CDR3, as DNA: TGCAGTGCGGGACAGGGGTTTTTCAATGCCTACACCCTC. The V call is TRBV20-1, the J call TRBJ1-2, with 10 bases aligning to TRBD1. Trimming at V came to 6 bases and at J to 10 bases, leaving 11 bases not matched to a gene. The CDR3 extends over 13 amino acids. Germline CDR1 and CDR2: DFQATT and SNEGSKA (reference sequence).

A note on this clonotype: This may arise from a read error, as a much more abundant clone is one base away. This chain uses TRBV6-5 with TRBJ2-1, with D possibly being TRBD2 (5 bases). Trimming cost V 5 bases and J 2 bases, with 16 bases left between them. CDR1 MNHEY and CDR2 SVGAGI come from the germline V gene. The CDR3 runs to 16 residues. In DNA, the CDR3 is TGTGCCAGCAGTCAAAACGGACTGGGAACCTACAATGAGCAGTTCTTC. Translated, it gives CASSQNGLGTYNEQFF.

V usage is TRBV7-3 and J usage is TRBJ2-2, with unresolved D. Trimming cost V 0 bases and J 7 bases, with 6 bases left between them. The CDR3 contains 13 residues. Per germline, CDR1 SGHTA and CDR2 FQGTGA. The CDR3 sequence: CASSLTGIGELFF. CDR3 in DNA: TGTGCCAGCAGCTTAACGGGGATCGGGGAGCTGTTTTTT. Looking up the rest from reference TRBV7-3 and TRBJ2-2 gives the full variable domain: GAGVSQTPSNKVTEKGKYVELRCDPISGHTALYWYRQSLGQGPEFLIYFQGTGAADDSGLPNDRFFAVRPEGSVSTLKIQRTERGDSAVYLCASSLTGIGELFFGEGSRLTVL.

As for this clonotype: Compared with germline, one end of the junction differs, possibly owing to a read error. V is TRBV14 and J is TRBJ2-3; tentatively, D is TRBD2 (6 bases). CDR3 length: 18 residues. CDR1 is SGHDN, CDR2 FVKESK, per germline. The CDR3 sequence is CASSQDFLTGLETHTQYF. The CDR3 bases are TGTGCGAGCAGCCAAGATTTCTTAACGGGACTCGAAACCCATACGCAGTATTTC. The whole variable domain, filled in from reference TRBV14 and TRBJ2-3, reads EAGVTQFPSHSVIEKGQTVTLRCDPISGHDNLYWYRRVMGKEIKFLLHFVKESKQDESGMPNNRFLAERTGGTYSTLKVQPAELEDSGVYFCASSQDFLTGLETHTQYFGPGTRLTVL.

J is TRBJ2-7 and V is TRBV7-2; the match to TRBD2 covers 9 bases. The junction had 5 bases not matched to a gene; V was cut back by 5 bases and J by 0 bases. CDR1 SGHTA and CDR2 FQGNSA come from the germline V gene. The CDR3 loop spans 15 amino acids. This CDR3 is CASSIDSGSSYEQYF. In DNA form, the CDR3 reads TGTGCCAGCAGCATCGATAGCGGGAGCTCCTACGAGCAGTACTTC. The full variable domain, its missing parts supplied by reference TRBV7-2 and TRBJ2-7, is GAGVSQSPSNKVTEKGKDVELRCDPISGHTALYWYRQSLGQGLEFLIYFQGNSAPDKSGLPSDRFSAERTGGSVSTLTIQRTQQEDSAVYLCASSIDSGSSYEQYFGPGTRLTVT.

This clonotype was counted at least ten times. The rearrangement uses TRBV19 and TRBJ2-3; maybe TRBD1 (6 bases). Germline values: CDR1 LNHDA, CDR2 SQIVND (reference sequence). The CDR3 loop spans 12 amino acids. V lost 4 bases, J lost 4 bases, and 6 bases lay in between. CDR3 sequence reads: CASSTGADTQYF. CDR3 in DNA: TGTGCCAGTAGTACAGGGGCAGATACGCAGTATTTT.

The V gene is TRBV6-5, the J gene TRBJ1-3; maybe TRBD1 (6 bases). Germline values: CDR1 MNHEY, CDR2 SVGAGI. The CDR3 has 16 amino acids. V gave up 5 bases and J gave up 0 bases, with 14 bases separating them. The CDR3, as DNA: TGTGCCAGCAGTCATGGGGGCCCTGACTCTGGAAACACCATATATTTT. Translated: CASSHGGPDSGNTIYF.

V usage is TRBV12-3 or TRBV12-4 and J usage is TRBJ2-7, with no clear D. The CDR3 loop spans 10 amino acids. The CDR3 region is CASGNYEQYF. The CDR3 DNA sequence: TGTGCTAGTGGTAACTACGAGCAGTACTTC.

The chain carries TRBV19 and TRBJ1-5; possibly TRBD1 for D (6 bases). Germline V gene lookup returns CDR1 LNHDA and CDR2 SQIVND (reference sequence). Between the trimmed V and J ends, which lost 4 bases and 6 bases, there was a span of 16 bases. This CDR3 region has 15 residues. CDR3 DNA: TGTGCCAGTAGTAACTACTACAGGGCGCGTCAGCCCCAGCATTTT. Its protein product is CASSNYYRARQPQHF.

This clonotype showed up many times. J is TRBJ2-3 and V is TRBV7-3, with a weak D call TRBD1 (6 bases). There are 15 residues in the CDR3. Germline V gene sequence: CDR1 SGHTA, CDR2 FQGTGA. The germline V and J ends were trimmed by 1 base and 0 bases, with 8 bases remaining between them. The CDR3: CASSLIGGSTDTQYF. CDR3 DNA: TGTGCCAGCAGCTTAATAGGGGGTAGCACAGATACGCAGTATTTT. The full variable domain, rest sourced from reference TRBV7-3 and TRBJ2-3, is GAGVSQTPSNKVTEKGKYVELRCDPISGHTALYWYRQSLGQGPEFLIYFQGTGAADDSGLPNDRFFAVRPEGSVSTLKIQRTERGDSAVYLCASSLIGGSTDTQYFGPGTRLTVL.

This clonotype was seen once. CDR3 region: CASIRGAGKPIYF. The CDR3 bases are TGTGCCAGTATCAGGGGCGCTGGAAAACCCATATATTTT. The chain couples TRBV19 to TRBJ1-3; the D gene is possibly TRBD1 (6 bases). Germline values: CDR1 LNHDA, CDR2 SQIVND (reference sequence). The CDR3 sequence is 13 residues long. Trimming took 7 bases from V and 11 from J, leaving 18 bases between them.

This clonotype was counted ten times or more. The genes are TRBV7-8 and TRBJ1-3; a possible D gene is TRBD1 (6 bases). Trimming cost V 4 bases and J 1 base, with 14 bases left between them. Germline V gives CDR1 SGHVS, CDR2 FQNEAQ. The CDR3 sequence is 16 residues long. The CDR3: CASSSGRGESGNTIYF. The CDR3 nucleotides are TGTGCCAGCAGCTCCGGAAGGGGGGAATCTGGAAACACCATATATTTT.

With respect to this clonotype: The junction departs from germline at one end; a sequencing error may be responsible. This chain links TRBV5-1 with TRBJ2-7; the match to TRBD2 covers 10 bases. The V gene's germline CDR1 is SGHRS and CDR2 YFSETQ. CDR3 length equals 15 residues. The CDR3 DNA reads as TGCGCCACATCGCTAGCGGGAGCGTCGGGCCACGAGCGGTACTTC. It encodes CATSLAGASGHERYF.

In this sample, this clonotype turned up once. The V gene is TRBV29-1, the J gene TRBJ2-7; 9 bases map to TRBD1. The CDR3 spans 13 residues. CDR1 and CDR2 (germline): SQVTM, ANQGSEA. V gave up 6 bases and J gave up 2 bases; unmatched junction bases: 5. In DNA, the CDR3 is TGCAGCGTCCGGACAGGGGTAACCTACGAGCAGTACTTC. Protein: CSVRTGVTYEQYF.

The chain recombines TRBV4-3 with TRBJ2-7; no firm D call. The length of the CDR3 is 11 residues. V was pared by 5 bases and J by 10 bases, with 12 bases between. The germline V gene has CDR1 LGHNA and CDR2 YSLEER. The CDR3 bases are TGCGCCAGCAGCGACGGGCCTTTTCAGTACTTC. Translated: CASSDGPFQYF.

This clonotype was observed at least ten times. V usage is TRBV6-6 and J usage is TRBJ1-2, with 7 bases lining up with TRBD1. Germline V lookup: CDR1 MNHNY, CDR2 SVGAGI (reference sequence). This CDR3 has 14 amino acids. J gave up 4 bases and V 6 bases, and 8 bases lay outside the gene matches. The CDR3 coding sequence is TGTGCCAGCAGCCCCGGGACAGCGAGCTATGGCTACACCTTC. Its translation is CASSPGTASYGYTF.

This clonotype was seen ten or more times. One end of the junction varies from germline; a read error may be responsible. The chain carries TRBV20-1 and TRBJ2-5, with D hard to call. Germline CDR1 and CDR2: DFQATT and SNEGSKA (reference sequence). This CDR3 region has 11 residues. CDR3 amino acids: CSAENQETQSF. In nucleotides, the CDR3 is TGCAGTGCTGAGAACCAAGAGACCCAGTCCTTC.

This clonotype was counted once. This chain uses TRBV4-1 with TRBJ1-4; no firm D call. V dropped 2 bases and J dropped 7 bases, with 17 bases sitting between them. The CDR3 is made up of 16 amino acids. Germline CDR1 reads MGHRA; CDR2 reads YSYEKL. The CDR3 DNA is TGCGCCAGCAGCCAACCAAGGCATGGTTTACGTGAAAAACTGTTTTTT. Protein: CASSQPRHGLREKLFF.

This clonotype was observed a few times. V and J are TRBV5-4 and TRBJ2-7, with D unclear. V gave up 0 bases and J gave up 4 bases, with 8 bases separating them. Per the germline V gene, CDR1 is SGHNT and CDR2 is YYREEE (reference sequence). This CDR3 is built from 13 residues. The CDR3 reads CASSLAPFYEQYF. The CDR3 DNA reads TGTGCCAGCAGCTTGGCCCCCTTTTACGAGCAGTACTTC.

This clonotype was observed many times. The V gene is TRBV18, the J gene TRBJ2-3; D uncertain. V dropped 0 bases and J dropped 4 bases, with 5 bases sitting between them. The CDR3 length is 13 residues. Germline V gene sequence: CDR1 KGHSH, CDR2 LQKENI. CDR3 in amino acids: CASSPPSSDTQYF. DNA of the CDR3: TGTGCCAGCTCACCACCTTCGTCAGATACGCAGTATTTT. Filled out from reference TRBV18 and TRBJ2-3, the complete variable domain reads NAGVMQNPRHLVRRRGQEARLRCSPMKGHSHVYWYRQLPEEGLKFMVYLQKENIIDESGMPKERFSAEFPKEGPSILRIQQVVRGDSAAYFCASSPPSSDTQYFGPGTRLTVL.

In the case of this clonotype: It is unclear where the CDR3 begins or ends on the DNA, so no DNA is shown, and the CDR3 is as TCRdb lists it. V and J are TRBV7-3 and TRBJ2-1; the D segment call TRBD2 is taken from the table without a DNA check. The length of the CDR3 is 21 amino acids, counting both ends. Germline lookup yields CDR1 SGHTA and CDR2 FQGTGA. The CDR3 is CASSIYLCSVDSAQGGNEQFF.

This clonotype was observed at least ten times. CDR3 in amino acids: CASSATRGRQYF. CDR3 sequence (DNA): TGTGCCAGCAGCGCGACTCGGGGGCGGCAGTACTTC. The V gene is TRBV9, the J gene TRBJ2-7, with D tentatively TRBD1 or TRBD2 (6 bases each). Germline V gene sequence: CDR1 SGDLS, CDR2 YYNGEE. V was shortened by 3 bases and J by 9 bases, with 13 bases between the two germline ends. This CDR3 contains 12 residues.

This clonotype was detected ten times or more. The chain has TRBV5-1 and TRBJ1-5; D possibly corresponds to TRBD1 (5 bases). In germline, CDR1 is SGHRS, CDR2 YFSETQ. This CDR3 has 14 amino acids. Trimming removed 5 bases from V and 4 bases from J, with 13 bases in between. The CDR3 here is CASSPGTENQPQHF. The CDR3 nucleotides read TGCGCCAGCAGTCCCGGGACGGAGAATCAGCCCCAGCATTTT. The full variable domain, rest sourced from reference TRBV5-1 and TRBJ1-5, is KAGVTQTPRYLIKTRGQQVTLSCSPISGHRSVSWYQQTPGQGLQFLFEYFSETQRNKGNFPGRFSGRQFSNSRSEMNVSTLELGDSALYLCASSPGTENQPQHFGDGTRLSIL.

This clonotype was observed many times. V is TRBV6-2 or TRBV6-3 and J is TRBJ2-2; 7 bases are shared with TRBD1. V gave up 4 bases and J gave up 4 bases; unmatched junction bases: 6. Looked up from germline, CDR1 is MNHEY and CDR2 is SVGEGT. This CDR3 is 15 amino acids long. The CDR3, as DNA: TGTGCCAGCAGTTCAGGGGGATATCGCACCGGGGAGCTGTTTTTT. As protein: CASSSGGYRTGELFF.